Listed here are 23 T cell receptor beta chains from one sample, sequenced in a study of T cell changes during pregnancy in multiple sclerosis. Using immunoSEQ multiplex PCR, the repertoire was profiled, and TCRdb retains in-frame clones only, with some absent. The sample holds over 25,000 clones, 70% to 90% seen once. The specimen was CD8+ T cells from peripheral blood mononuclear cells, collected in the third trimester of pregnancy. These receptors were obtained from a female donor with multiple sclerosis, enrolled in a pregnancy study.

The chain couples TRBV27 to TRBJ1-5; TRBD1 agrees at 8 bases. CDR3 size: 14 residues. Germline lookup yields CDR1 MNHEY and CDR2 SMNVEV (reference sequence). The V segment lost 5 bases and the J segment 7 bases; nucleotides outside the gene matches: 7. The CDR3 sequence is CASSKNRGIQPQHF. The CDR3 region has the DNA TGTGCCAGCAGTAAAAACAGGGGGATCCAGCCCCAGCATTTT.

The rearrangement uses TRBV6-4 and TRBJ2-7; TRBD2 matches at 10 bases. V was clipped by 7 bases and J by 1 base; unmatched bases: 7. The germline gives CDR1 MRHNA, CDR2 SNTAGT. This CDR3 is built from 15 residues. The CDR3 region is CASMVAGGVSYEQYF. The CDR3 DNA reads TGTGCCAGCATGGTAGCGGGGGGCGTTTCCTACGAGCAGTACTTC.

V and J are TRBV9 and TRBJ1-4; 7 bases align to TRBD1. In germline, CDR1 is SGDLS, CDR2 YYNGEE. The CDR3 length is 14 residues. With 4 bases clipped from V and 8 bases from J, the junction kept 8 bases outside the gene matches. This CDR3 is CASSPWDRKEKLFF. In DNA, the CDR3 is TGTGCCAGCAGCCCCTGGGACAGAAAAGAAAAACTGTTTTTT. The full variable domain, rest sourced from reference TRBV9 and TRBJ1-4, is DSGVTQTPKHLITATGQRVTLRCSPRSGDLSVYWYQQSLDQGLQFLIQYYNGEERAKGNILERFSAQQFPDLHSELNLSSLELGDSALYFCASSPWDRKEKLFFGSGTQLSVL.

This rearrangement joins TRBV5-4 to TRBJ1-2, with 9 bases that match TRBD1. CDR1 SGHNT and CDR2 YYREEE come from the germline V gene (reference sequence). V gave up 5 bases and J gave up 3 bases; unmatched junction bases: 8. The CDR3 runs to 15 residues. This CDR3 is CASSLRTGEDYGYTF. The CDR3 DNA reads TGTGCCAGCAGTCTCCGGACAGGGGAAGACTATGGCTACACCTTC.

The chain couples TRBV9 to TRBJ2-7; 11 bases line up with TRBD2. The V segment lost 8 bases and the J segment 5 bases; nucleotides outside the gene matches: 18. The CDR3 loop spans 17 amino acids. The germline gives CDR1 SGDLS, CDR2 YYNGEE. DNA of the CDR3: TGTGCCAGTTCCCCGGGACAGGGTTCACTAGCGGGAGACGAGCAGTACTTC. As protein: CASSPGQGSLAGDEQYF.

This clone was recorded once. This rearrangement joins TRBV29-1 to TRBJ1-2; 7 nucleotides align to TRBD1. With V trimmed by 3 bases and J by 4 bases, 14 bases remained unmatched. Germline CDR1 is SQVTM and CDR2 is ANQGSEA. The CDR3 has 16 residues. This CDR3 reads CSVETRNRGFGYGYTF. DNA for the CDR3: TGCAGCGTTGAGACACGAAACAGGGGATTCGGCTATGGCTACACCTTC. Filled out from reference TRBV29-1 and TRBJ1-2, the complete variable domain reads SAVISQKPSRDICQRGTSLTIQCQVDSQVTMMFWYRQQPGQSLTLIATANQGSEATYESGFVIDKFPISRPNLTFSTLTVSNMSPEDSSIYLCSVETRNRGFGYGYTFGSGTRLTVV.

With respect to this clone: The same CDR3 is also encoded by other DNA sequences in this sample. The chain combines TRBV5-1 with TRBJ2-1; D not resolved. Trimming removed 0 bases at V and 8 bases at J, with 6 bases between. Germline lookup yields CDR1 SGHRS and CDR2 YFSETQ. The CDR3 runs 12 residues. The CDR3 is CASSLGGDEQFF. The CDR3 DNA sequence: TGCGCCAGCAGCTTGGGCGGCGATGAGCAGTTCTTC.

To note about this clone: This sample includes further DNA sequences coding for the same CDR3. This chain uses TRBV13 with TRBJ2-1; D possibly corresponds to TRBD2 (6 bases). The CDR3 totals 12 residues. Trimming removed 3 bases from V and 10 bases from J, with 10 bases in between. The germline gives CDR1 PRHDT, CDR2 FYEKMQ (reference sequence). This CDR3 is CASSLTRDEQFF. CDR3 bases: TGTGCCAGCAGCTTGACTAGAGACGAGCAGTTCTTC.

The CDR3 sequence: CATSRNPADRDADTQYF. Written as DNA, the CDR3 is TGTGCCACCAGCAGAAACCCGGCGGACAGAGACGCAGATACGCAGTATTTT. V and J are TRBV15 and TRBJ2-3; the D gene is possibly TRBD1 (6 bases). The CDR3 consists of 17 residues. Per the germline V gene, CDR1 is LNHNV and CDR2 is YYDKDF (reference sequence). Trimming stripped 2 bases from V and 4 bases from J, with 19 bases between.

This sequence joins TRBV30 and TRBJ2-3; 9 nucleotides match TRBD2. V was clipped by 2 bases and J by 4 bases; unmatched bases: 7. In germline, CDR1 is GTSNPN, CDR2 SVGIG (reference sequence). This CDR3 is 15 amino acids long. CDR3 loop: CAWSLSGSGADTQYF. CDR3 in DNA: TGTGCCTGGAGTCTTAGCGGGAGTGGCGCAGATACGCAGTATTTT.

The chain has TRBV11-1 and TRBJ2-1; 9 bases line up with TRBD2. Per germline, CDR1 SGHAT and CDR2 FQDESV (reference sequence). The V segment lost 5 bases and the J segment 3 bases; nucleotides outside the gene matches: 5. The CDR3 length is 15 residues. This CDR3 reads CASSRKRGDYNEQFF. The CDR3 coding sequence is TGTGCCAGCAGCCGAAAGCGGGGGGACTACAATGAGCAGTTCTTC.

The rearrangement joins TRBV2 to TRBJ2-7; 13 nucleotides align to TRBD2. Germline V gene data show CDR1 as SNHLY and CDR2 as FYNNEI. J lost 9 bases, V lost 7 bases, and 9 bases had no gene match. The CDR3 has 14 amino acids. The CDR3: CASIGTSGDLTQYF. CDR3 in DNA: TGTGCCAGCATCGGGACTAGCGGGGATCTGACGCAGTACTTC.

The V gene is TRBV27, the J gene TRBJ1-2, with 7 nucleotides matching TRBD1. The J segment lost 5 bases and the V segment lost 6 bases, leaving 9 bases of the junction unmatched. The CDR3 length is 14 residues. Germline values: CDR1 MNHEY, CDR2 SMNVEV (reference sequence). CDR3 nucleotides: TGTGCCAGCAGGCCGGGACAGATGAGATATGGCTACACCTTC. It translates to CASRPGQMRYGYTF.

The CDR3 loop reads CASSLVGLTGSYEQYF. The DNA for the CDR3 is TGTGCCAGCAGCTTAGTGGGCCTCACAGGGTCCTACGAGCAGTACTTC. The V and J genes are TRBV7-8 and TRBJ2-7, with D possibly being TRBD1 (6 bases). Germline CDR1 SGHVS, CDR2 FQNEAQ. The germline V and J ends were trimmed by 1 base and 1 base, with 14 bases remaining between them. This CDR3 region has 16 residues.

The chain joins TRBV27 to TRBJ2-7, with 10 bases lining up with TRBD2. Germline assignment: CDR1 MNHEY and CDR2 SMNVEV (reference sequence). The CDR3 sequence is 15 residues long. V was pared by 5 bases and J by 2 bases, with 6 bases of the junction left unmatched. This chain's CDR3 is CASSTLAGVPYEQYF. As DNA, the CDR3 is TGTGCCAGCAGTACCCTAGCGGGAGTCCCCTACGAGCAGTACTTC.

V and J are TRBV5-4 and TRBJ2-1, with TRBD2 matching over 7 bases. V shed 9 bases and J 8 bases; nucleotides not matched to a gene: 17. CDR3 size: 15 residues. Per germline, CDR1 SGHNT and CDR2 YYREEE (reference sequence). CDR3 sequence reads: CAIRGGSGAEDEQFF. The DNA of the CDR3 is TGTGCCATTAGGGGAGGGAGCGGGGCGGAGGATGAGCAGTTCTTC.

The chain uses TRBV30 and TRBJ2-3; 10 bases match TRBD1. This CDR3 has 15 residues. J lost 4 bases, V lost 1 base, and 5 bases had no gene match. Per germline, CDR1 GTSNPN and CDR2 SVGIG (reference sequence). The CDR3 nucleotides read TGTGCCTGGAGTGCCCGGGACAGGGGCGCAGATACGCAGTATTTT. As protein: CAWSARDRGADTQYF.

V gene TRBV29-1 combines with J gene TRBJ2-1; 9 bases are a match to TRBD2. From germline, CDR1 is SQVTM and CDR2 ANQGSEA. CDR3 length equals 15 residues. V shed 7 bases, J shed 1 base, and the junction held 8 bases outside the gene matches. The CDR3 DNA reads TGCAGCGGAAGCGCGGGGGGGGGATCCTACAATGAGCAGTTCTTC. This translates into CSGSAGGGSYNEQFF.

V is TRBV13 and J is TRBJ1-4; D uncertain. CDR3 size: 15 residues. V lost 4 bases and J 6 bases, leaving 15 bases between the germline ends. The germline gives CDR1 PRHDT, CDR2 FYEKMQ (reference sequence). Here the CDR3 reads CASSSRGPGDEKLFF. CDR3 bases: TGTGCCAGCAGCTCACGGGGTCCCGGGGATGAAAAACTGTTTTTT.

The rearrangement uses TRBV19 and TRBJ2-1, with D perhaps matching TRBD2 (6 bases). Trimming stripped 3 bases from V and 9 bases from J, with 12 bases between. Germline CDR1 reads LNHDA; CDR2 reads SQIVND (reference sequence). CDR3 length: 13 amino acids. Here the CDR3 reads CASSIGRYSEQFF. The DNA for the CDR3 is TGTGCCAGTAGTATTGGGAGGTATTCTGAGCAGTTCTTC.

V is TRBV6-1 and J is TRBJ1-4, with D possibly TRBD1 on 6 matching bases. V lost 4 bases to trimming and J lost 5 bases, with 17 bases between them. CDR3 length: 16 residues. Germline assignment: CDR1 MNHNS and CDR2 SASEGT. The CDR3 protein is CASSATGMKVNEKLFF. The CDR3 DNA reads as TGTGCCAGCAGTGCCACAGGGATGAAGGTGAATGAAAAACTGTTTTTT.

This chain joins TRBV7-9 and TRBJ2-7; a possible D gene is TRBD2 (6 bases). CDR3 size: 15 residues. Germline V gene lookup returns CDR1 SEHNR and CDR2 FQNEAQ (reference sequence). The germline V and J ends were trimmed by 6 bases and 0 bases, with 15 bases remaining between them. Written as DNA, the CDR3 is TGTGCCAGCAGATCTTCCGGGGGTCTCTCCTACGAGCAGTACTTC. It is translated as CASRSSGGLSYEQYF. Full variable domain (outside the CDR3, taken from reference TRBV7-9 and TRBJ2-7): DTGVSQNPRHKITKRGQNVTFRCDPISEHNRLYWYRQTLGQGPEFLTYFQNEAQLEKSRLLSDRFSAERPKGSFSTLEIQRTEQGDSAMYLCASRSSGGLSYEQYFGPGTRLTVT.

J is TRBJ2-1 and V is TRBV6-5; tentative D call: TRBD2 (5 bases). With 2 bases removed from V and 5 bases from J, the gap between germline ends came to 13 bases. CDR3 size: 15 residues. Germline loops: CDR1 MNHEY, CDR2 SVGAGI. The CDR3 DNA follows: TGTGCCAGCAGTTACGAGGTTAGCGTAGACAATGAGCAGTTCTTC. Its protein is CASSYEVSVDNEQFF.